Below are 16 T cell receptor beta chains sequenced from a single sample in a study of cytomegalovirus exposure and HLA in healthy donors (dated by TCRdb to about 2017). The method behind the library was the immunoSEQ multiplex PCR assay. For the multiplex PCR, a mixture combining 60 forward primers for TCR Vbeta segments and 13 reverse primers for TCR Jbeta segments was used. TCRdb carries this immuneACCESS record with in-frame sequences only. Its versions omit some clonotypes, under half of them owing to an unresolved V gene in the studies checked, with the rest unexplained. The sample table holds about 200,000 clones, of which about 85% were seen once. Around 0.99% of the sample belongs to the ten largest clones. Sequencing input: PBMCs. The receptors were gathered from a boy aged 2-15 years in good health and CMV-seronegative.

This clone appeared a few times. The genes are TRBV7-3 and TRBJ1-2; 9 positions agree with TRBD1. The CDR3 contains 13 residues. Germline CDR1 is SGHTA and CDR2 is FQGTGA. Germline trimming cut 5 bases from V and 6 bases from J; bases unmatched to any gene: 4. CDR3 coding DNA: TGTGCCAGCAGCCAAGGGACAGGGCATGGCTACACCTTC. Residues: CASSQGTGHGYTF.

This clone showed up just a few times. The CDR3 protein is CAWSFGRGGGNTIYF. For the CDR3, the DNA is TGTGCCTGGAGTTTTGGGCGGGGGGGTGGAAACACCATATATTTT. The rearrangement uses TRBV30 and TRBJ1-3; tentative D call: TRBD1 (5 bases). The length of the CDR3 is 15 residues. Germline CDR1 reads GTSNPN; CDR2 reads SVGIG (reference sequence). The V gene lost 2 bases and the J gene lost 3 bases, with 14 bases spanning the gap.

This chain's CDR3 is CASSLDGSGELFF. The CDR3 bases are TGTGCCAGCAGCTTGGACGGTTCCGGGGAGCTGTTTTTT. The V and J genes are TRBV5-8 and TRBJ2-2; D remains ambiguous. Trimming took off 0 bases at V and 6 bases at J, with 6 bases between the two ends. Germline CDR1 SGHTS, CDR2 YDEGEE. The CDR3 length is 13 residues.

On this clone itself: The same CDR3 can be traced to other DNA sequences in this sample. The rearrangement links TRBV5-1 to TRBJ2-6; 9 nucleotides match TRBD1. The germline CDR1 and CDR2 sequences are SGHRS and YFSETQ. With 0 bases clipped from V and 0 bases from J, the junction kept 4 bases outside the gene matches. The CDR3 is 18 amino acids. CDR3 in amino acids: CASSLEGQGPSGANVLTF. CDR3 nucleotide sequence: TGCGCCAGCAGCTTGGAAGGACAGGGGCCCTCTGGGGCCAACGTCCTGACTTTC.

V gene TRBV7-3 combines with J gene TRBJ2-3, with D possibly matching TRBD1 (5 bases). This CDR3 region has 14 residues. The germline CDR1 and CDR2 sequences are SGHTA and FQGTGA. The V and J ends lost 5 bases and 4 bases respectively, with 13 bases between them. CDR3 residues: CASSRGHPPDTQYF. The DNA for the CDR3 is TGTGCCAGCAGCCGAGGACACCCGCCAGATACGCAGTATTTT. The variable domain in full, with the rest retrieved from reference TRBV7-3 and TRBJ2-3, is GAGVSQTPSNKVTEKGKYVELRCDPISGHTALYWYRQSLGQGPEFLIYFQGTGAADDSGLPNDRFFAVRPEGSVSTLKIQRTERGDSAVYLCASSRGHPPDTQYFGPGTRLTVL.

The rearrangement joins TRBV6-6 to TRBJ2-2; D not certain. Germline V gives CDR1 MNHNY, CDR2 SVGAGI (reference sequence). This CDR3 region has 15 residues. V lost 8 bases and J 6 bases, leaving 19 bases between the germline ends. DNA for the CDR3: TGTGCCAGCGCCCGATCTGGCCCTGTGTCCGGGGAGCTGTTTTTT. This codes for CASARSGPVSGELFF.

The chain employs TRBV7-9 and TRBJ2-7; tentatively, D is TRBD2 (5 bases). V gave up 7 bases and J gave up 0 bases, with 16 bases separating them. The CDR3 extends over 15 amino acids. Germline V gene sequence: CDR1 SEHNR, CDR2 FQNEAQ (reference sequence). CDR3 residues: CASTLGDLFSYEQYF. The CDR3 region has the DNA TGTGCCAGCACCCTGGGAGACCTCTTCTCCTACGAGCAGTACTTC.

Comments on this clone: At one end, the junction sequence differs from germline, possibly due to a read error. This chain links TRBV19 with TRBJ2-7; D ambiguous. Germline CDR1 reads LNHDA; CDR2 reads SQIVND (reference sequence). CDR3 length: 13 residues. CDR3 protein: CASSISLSYGQYF. The CDR3 region has the DNA TGTGCCAGTAGTATCTCACTCTCCTACGGGCAGTACTTC.

This clone was picked up a small number of times. The chain combines TRBV6-1 with TRBJ2-7; D is uncertain. Germline CDR1 and CDR2: MNHNS and SASEGT. This CDR3 has 13 amino acids. The ends were cut back, 6 bases at V and 6 bases at J, with 15 bases in the middle. The CDR3 is CASRVSLSREQYF. CDR3 coding DNA: TGTGCCAGCAGAGTATCCCTTTCGCGCGAGCAGTACTTC.

The chain couples TRBV7-9 to TRBJ2-5; 12 bases map to TRBD2. J lost 4 bases, V lost 0 bases, and 12 bases had no gene match. CDR1 is SEHNR and CDR2 is FQNEAQ in the germline V gene (reference sequence). The CDR3 runs 19 residues. The CDR3 region is CASSLAGAPSGGAGETQYF. CDR3 sequence (DNA): TGTGCCAGCAGCTTAGCGGGGGCCCCTAGCGGGGGGGCCGGAGAGACCCAGTACTTC.

A few counts support this clone. This chain links TRBV7-9 with TRBJ1-4; D may be TRBD1 (6 bases). This CDR3 comprises 15 residues. The germline V and J ends were trimmed by 5 bases and 7 bases, with 17 bases remaining between them. CDR1 and CDR2 from the germline V gene are SEHNR and FQNEAQ (reference sequence). The CDR3 is CASSEPGQGSEKLFF. CDR3 coding DNA: TGTGCCAGCAGCGAACCGGGACAAGGAAGTGAAAAACTGTTTTTT.

The chain carries TRBV6-1 and TRBJ1-1; tentative D call: TRBD1 (6 bases). V was cut by 5 bases and J by 1 base, with 14 bases left in between. The CDR3 sequence is 15 residues long. Germline V gives CDR1 MNHNS, CDR2 SASEGT. CDR3 sequence (DNA): TGTGCCAGCAGTTGGACAGTTTTACCGAACACTGAAGCTTTCTTT. It translates to CASSWTVLPNTEAFF.

This chain connects TRBV19 to TRBJ2-7; TRBD1 might be the D (6 bases). The CDR3 consists of 14 residues. Trimming removed 8 bases from V and 2 bases from J, with 16 bases in between. Germline values: CDR1 LNHDA, CDR2 SQIVND (reference sequence). CDR3: CASAPTGNTYEQYF. The CDR3 DNA follows: TGTGCCAGTGCGCCAACAGGGAACACCTACGAGCAGTACTTC. Full variable domain (remainder filled in from reference TRBV19 and TRBJ2-7): DGGITQSPKYLFRKEGQNVTLSCEQNLNHDAMYWYRQDPGQGLRLIYYSQIVNDFQKGDIAEGYSVSREKKESFPLTVTSAQKNPTAFYLCASAPTGNTYEQYFGPGTRLTVT.

This clone was observed a single time. The chain joins TRBV19 to TRBJ1-2, with D tentatively TRBD1 (6 bases). The V end was cut by 5 bases, the J end by 7 bases, with 11 bases between. Germline V gene lookup returns CDR1 LNHDA and CDR2 SQIVND (reference sequence). CDR3 length: 12 residues. The CDR3 reads CASSQTGIGYTF. The CDR3 bases are TGTGCCAGTAGTCAAACAGGGATTGGCTACACCTTC.

The V call is TRBV2, the J call TRBJ2-7, with 8 bases that match TRBD2. The germline V gene encodes CDR1 SNHLY and CDR2 FYNNEI. The V and J ends lost 6 bases and 3 bases, in that order; junction bases with no gene match: 13. This CDR3 is built from 16 residues. CDR3 sequence reads: CASRETGGGTNYEQYF. CDR3 coding DNA: TGTGCCAGCAGGGAAACGGGCGGGGGGACAAACTACGAGCAGTACTTC.

This chain uses TRBV6-1 with TRBJ2-7, with 7 bases that match TRBD1. The CDR3 has 14 residues. The V and J ends lost 6 bases and 0 bases, in that order; junction bases with no gene match: 5. Germline V gives CDR1 MNHNS, CDR2 SASEGT. This CDR3 reads CASRVGTVSYEQYF. The DNA for the CDR3 is TGTGCCAGCAGAGTAGGGACAGTCTCCTACGAGCAGTACTTC.